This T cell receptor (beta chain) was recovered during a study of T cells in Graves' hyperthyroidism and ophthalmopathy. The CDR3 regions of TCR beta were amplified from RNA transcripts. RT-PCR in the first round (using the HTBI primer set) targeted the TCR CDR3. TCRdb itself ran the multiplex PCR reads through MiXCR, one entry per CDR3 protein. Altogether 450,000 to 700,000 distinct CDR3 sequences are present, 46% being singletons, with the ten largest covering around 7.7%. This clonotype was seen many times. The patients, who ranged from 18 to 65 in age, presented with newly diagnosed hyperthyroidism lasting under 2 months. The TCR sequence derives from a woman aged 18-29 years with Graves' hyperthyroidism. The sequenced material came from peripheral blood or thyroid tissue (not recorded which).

CDR3 DNA: TGTGCCAGTAGTGGTGGACAGTCTTCGAGCTCCTATAATTCACCCCTCCACTTT. Its protein product is CASSGGQSSSSYNSPLHF. This sequence joins TRBV19 and TRBJ1-6, with D possibly being TRBD1 (6 bases). Per the germline V gene, CDR1 is LNHDA and CDR2 is SQIVND (reference sequence). Deletions cut 5 bases from V and 0 bases from J, with 17 bases between. This CDR3 spans 18 amino acids.